Each of the 19 T cell receptor beta chains below was sequenced from the same sample in a study of yellow fever vaccine responses in identical twins. TCRdb used MiXCR to reprocess the RT-PCR reads, holding one entry per CDR3 protein. The repertoire holds 15,000 to 20,000 distinct CDR3 sequences, around 84% seen once, with about 1.7% in the top ten. Source: T cells from blood (PBMCs), unsorted or a sorted subset (not recorded which), taken before or after yellow fever vaccination (not recorded which). These receptors came from a woman aged 18-35 years who received the yellow fever vaccine.

The CDR3: CASSLGSTDTQYF. The CDR3 DNA reads as TGTGCCAGCAGCCTGGGTTCCACAGATACGCAGTATTTT. This rearrangement joins TRBV11-1 to TRBJ2-3, with D unresolved. The germline V gene encodes CDR1 SGHAT and CDR2 FQDESV (reference sequence). Trimming took 5 bases from V and 2 from J, leaving 8 bases between them. This CDR3 contains 13 residues.

The chain has TRBV20-1 and TRBJ2-5; D unclear. The V gene's germline CDR1 is DFQATT and CDR2 SNEGSKA (reference sequence). V shed 6 bases and J shed 3 bases, with 8 bases lying between them. This CDR3 has 11 amino acids. The CDR3 DNA follows: TGCAGTGCACCGTTTGAAGAGACCCAGTACTTC. Protein: CSAPFEETQYF.

This sequence joins TRBV11-1 and TRBJ2-7; unclear D gene. V gave up 1 base and J gave up 9 bases, with 7 bases separating them. Germline V CDR1 and CDR2: SGHAT, FQDESV (reference sequence). The length of the CDR3 is 11 residues. CDR3 in DNA: TGTGCCAGCAGCTTAGGTCTGGGGCAGTACTTC. Translation gives CASSLGLGQYF.

This clonotype was recorded once. J is TRBJ2-3 and V is TRBV3-1, with D possibly matching TRBD1 (5 bases). Per germline, CDR1 LGHDT and CDR2 YNNKEL (reference sequence). The CDR3 extends over 13 amino acids. V lost 0 bases and J lost 9, with 10 bases in between. The CDR3 bases are TGTGCCAGCAGCCAAGATCTGAAGGGGACGCAGTATTTT. Protein: CASSQDLKGTQYF.

The CDR3 is CASSIGFQRSQETQYF. DNA of the CDR3: TGTGCCAGTAGTATCGGTTTCCAGCGGAGCCAAGAGACCCAGTACTTC. This chain joins TRBV19 and TRBJ2-5; TRBD2 might be the D (5 bases). The germline V gene has CDR1 LNHDA and CDR2 SQIVND (reference sequence). Trimming pared 3 bases from V and 1 base from J, leaving 15 bases between. This CDR3 is 16 amino acids long.

This sequence joins TRBV2 and TRBJ2-1; D gene uncertain. The V gene's germline CDR1 is SNHLY and CDR2 FYNNEI. The CDR3 sequence is 10 residues long. Trimming stripped 7 bases from V and 6 bases from J, with 4 bases between. In DNA form, the CDR3 reads TGTGCCAGCAAGGGCAATGAGCAGTTCTTC. It translates to CASKGNEQFF.

This chain joins TRBV23-1 and TRBJ1-2; D unresolved. TRBV23-1 is annotated as an ORF whose role is uncertain. The CDR3 runs to 15 residues. V lost 7 bases and J 2 bases, leaving 17 bases between the germline ends. The CDR3 region is CASTWLAGPNYGYTF. CDR3 nucleotide sequence: TGCGCCAGCACTTGGTTGGCGGGCCCCAACTATGGCTACACCTTC.

The gene calls are TRBV29-1 and TRBJ2-5, with 7 bases identical to TRBD2. From germline, CDR1 is SQVTM and CDR2 ANQGSEA. This CDR3 has 15 amino acids. The trim removed 6 bases at V and 5 bases at J, leaving 15 bases unmatched. The CDR3 DNA reads TGCAGCGTGATATGGGAACTAGCGCGTAGGGAGACCCAGTACTTC. It is translated as CSVIWELARRETQYF.

The chain has TRBV18 and TRBJ2-7; D unresolved. CDR1 KGHSH and CDR2 LQKENI come from the germline V gene. The CDR3 extends over 13 amino acids. V was clipped by 0 bases and J by 6 bases, with 9 bases between them. The CDR3 coding sequence is TGTGCCAGCTCACCACCAAGCGATCGCGAGCAGTACTTC. Its translation: CASSPPSDREQYF.

The V and J genes are TRBV6-1 and TRBJ2-3; a possible D gene is TRBD1 (5 bases). Trimming stripped 2 bases from V and 2 bases from J, with 8 bases between. Germline V lookup: CDR1 MNHNS, CDR2 SASEGT. This CDR3 comprises 14 residues. CDR3 amino acids: CASSEQGDTDTQYF. DNA of the CDR3: TGTGCCAGCAGTGAACAGGGCGACACAGATACGCAGTATTTT.

This clonotype has only a few counts. This sequence joins TRBV6-1 and TRBJ2-7, with 8 bases aligning to TRBD1. This CDR3 has 15 residues. The germline gives CDR1 MNHNS, CDR2 SASEGT. After removal of 6 bases from V and 5 bases from J, the junction contained 12 bases not matched to a gene. CDR3 residues: CASRPGQGISDEQYF. The DNA for the CDR3 is TGTGCCAGCAGACCCGGACAGGGTATAAGCGACGAGCAGTACTTC.

This rearrangement joins TRBV4-1 to TRBJ1-5; D not certain. This CDR3 is 15 amino acids long. CDR1 is MGHRA and CDR2 is YSYEKL in the germline V gene. The germline V and J ends were trimmed by 4 bases and 0 bases, with 10 bases remaining between them. CDR3 amino acids: CASSPVGYSNQPQHF. CDR3 bases: TGCGCCAGCAGCCCAGTGGGCTATAGCAATCAGCCCCAGCATTTT.

The chain couples TRBV28 to TRBJ2-1; 8 nucleotides agree with TRBD2. The trim removed 3 bases at V and 6 bases at J, leaving 4 bases unmatched. This CDR3 contains 14 residues. Germline CDR1 reads MDHEN; CDR2 reads SYDVKM. CDR3: CASSFDGGANEQFF. Written as DNA, the CDR3 is TGTGCCAGCAGTTTTGACGGGGGGGCCAATGAGCAGTTCTTC.

Only a few counts were recorded for this clonotype. The V call is TRBV2, the J call TRBJ1-1; D gene uncertain. V lost 7 bases and J 5 bases, leaving 8 bases between the germline ends. The CDR3 is 11 residues long. The V gene's germline CDR1 is SNHLY and CDR2 FYNNEI. The CDR3 is CASNPWTEAFF. The CDR3 DNA is TGTGCCAGCAACCCCTGGACTGAAGCTTTCTTT.

The rearrangement uses TRBV11-1 and TRBJ1-3; maybe TRBD1 (5 bases). V was cut by 5 bases and J by 0 bases, with 23 bases left in between. The CDR3 consists of 19 residues. The germline gives CDR1 SGHAT, CDR2 FQDESV (reference sequence). The CDR3 here is CASSAERDGEISSGNTIYF. The CDR3 DNA follows: TGTGCCAGCAGCGCCGAACGGGACGGCGAAATCAGCTCTGGAAACACCATATATTTT. Full variable domain (rest looked up from reference TRBV11-1 and TRBJ1-3): EAEVAQSPRYKITEKSQAVAFWCDPISGHATLYWYRQILGQGPELLVQFQDESVVDDSQLPKDRFSAERLKGVDSTLKIQPAELGDSAMYLCASSAERDGEISSGNTIYFGEGSWLTVV.

The V call is TRBV5-1, the J call TRBJ2-1; D is unresolved. Germline V lookup: CDR1 SGHRS, CDR2 YFSETQ. With 4 bases removed from V and 5 bases from J, the gap between germline ends came to 10 bases. There are 13 residues in the CDR3. The DNA for the CDR3 is TGCGCCAGCAGCACCAGACCTGACAATGAGCAGTTCTTC. Protein sequence: CASSTRPDNEQFF.

This chain joins TRBV10-1 and TRBJ2-1, with TRBD2 matching over 14 bases. The CDR3 is 18 residues long. The V gene end was trimmed by 6 bases and the J gene end by 7 bases; junction bases not matched to a gene: 14. CDR1 is WNHNN and CDR2 is SYGVQD in the germline V gene (reference sequence). CDR3 bases: TGCGCCAGCAGCGGCGGGACTAGCGGGAGTTGGGTGGGGAATGAGCAGTTCTTC. This codes for CASSGGTSGSWVGNEQFF.

The chain couples TRBV18 to TRBJ2-1; possibly TRBD2 for D (5 bases). V lost 3 bases and J lost 0, with 12 bases in between. In germline, CDR1 is KGHSH, CDR2 LQKENI. This CDR3 comprises 16 residues. The CDR3 region has the DNA TGTGCCAGCTCACCCCAATCGGGAACCTCCTACAATGAGCAGTTCTTC. Protein sequence: CASSPQSGTSYNEQFF.

The chain carries TRBV28 and TRBJ2-5; D possibly corresponds to TRBD1 (6 bases). Germline V gene data show CDR1 as MDHEN and CDR2 as SYDVKM. This CDR3 comprises 13 residues. Trimming took off 6 bases at V and 4 bases at J, with 12 bases between the two ends. CDR3 sequence (DNA): TGTGCCAGCAGACGCAGGGGTTCAGAGACCCAGTACTTC. Protein: CASRRRGSETQYF. Based on the CDR3 plus reference TRBV28 and TRBJ2-5, the full variable domain is DVKVTQSSRYLVKRTGEKVFLECVQDMDHENMFWYRQDPGLGLRLIYFSYDVKMKEKGDIPEGYSVSREKKERFSLILESASTNQTSMYLCASRRRGSETQYFGPGTRLLVL.